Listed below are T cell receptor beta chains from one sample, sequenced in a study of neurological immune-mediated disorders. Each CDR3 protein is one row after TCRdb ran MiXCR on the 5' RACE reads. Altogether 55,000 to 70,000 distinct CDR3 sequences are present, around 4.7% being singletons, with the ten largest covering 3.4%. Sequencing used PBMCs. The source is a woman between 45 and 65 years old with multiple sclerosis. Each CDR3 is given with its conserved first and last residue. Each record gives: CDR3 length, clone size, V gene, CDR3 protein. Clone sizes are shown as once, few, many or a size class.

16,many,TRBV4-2,CASSQLRGHLNTEAFF
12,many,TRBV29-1,CSVASGANVLTF
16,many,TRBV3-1,CASSQGPSGTYNEQFF
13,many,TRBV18,CASSPPSQETQYF
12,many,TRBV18,CASSPPTETQYF
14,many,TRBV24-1,CATSDGRGRAEAFF
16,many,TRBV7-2,CASSTRDGNFADTQYF
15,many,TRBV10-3,CAISEGGQGRETQYF
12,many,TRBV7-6,CASSTTTDTQYF
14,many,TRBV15,CATSRLTGADIQYF
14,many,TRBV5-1,CASSLGDSTDTQYF
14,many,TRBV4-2,CASSQGTANQPQHF
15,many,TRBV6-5,CASSSPGRSYNEQFF